This passage covers 9 T cell receptor beta chains from one sample sequenced in a study of technical replicates of blood from several donors (TCRdb year 2017). Library prep was done by the immunoSEQ multiplex PCR assay. Held by TCRdb, this immuneACCESS table contains in-frame sequences only and omits some clones. Under half of the omission traces to an unresolved V gene where checked; the cause of the rest is unknown. This sample holds roughly 100,000 clones; more than 90% were observed only once. The ten top clones hold approximately 0.22% of the sample. The sequenced sample consisted of T cells isolated from PBMCs. These receptors were collected from a human donor in good health.

The chain is built from TRBV6-1 and TRBJ1-2; 9 bases are a match to TRBD1. The trim removed 6 bases at V and 2 bases at J, leaving 7 bases unmatched. This CDR3 is 15 amino acids long. Germline V gene lookup returns CDR1 MNHNS and CDR2 SASEGT. For the CDR3, the DNA is TGTGCCAGCAGACCGCAGACAGGGGGAAACTATGGCTACACCTTC. Translated, it gives CASRPQTGGNYGYTF.

The V call is TRBV25-1, the J call TRBJ1-1; no firm D call. Trimming pared 6 bases from V and 1 base from J, leaving 6 bases between. The CDR3 covers 12 residues. The germline V gene has CDR1 MGHDK and CDR2 SYGVNS. CDR3 coding DNA: TGTGCCAGCAGGCGAGGGAACACTGAAGCTTTCTTT. Its translation is CASRRGNTEAFF. Variable domain in full (rest from reference TRBV25-1 and TRBJ1-1): EADIYQTPRYLVIGTGKKITLECSQTMGHDKMYWYQQDPGMELHLIHYSYGVNSTEKGDLSSESTVSRIRTEHFPLTLESARPSHTSQYLCASRRGNTEAFFGQGTRLTVV.

This clone was observed once. The gene calls are TRBV18 and TRBJ2-2; the D gene is possibly TRBD1 (5 bases). Trimming left V 3 bases short and J 0 bases short, with 11 bases between. The germline V gene has CDR1 KGHSH and CDR2 LQKENI. This CDR3 is 16 amino acids long. CDR3 sequence: CASSPWTSANTGELFF. CDR3 nucleotides: TGTGCCAGCTCACCTTGGACATCCGCGAACACCGGGGAGCTGTTTTTT.

This clone has just a few counts. The CDR3 DNA reads as TGTGCCAGCAGGCAGGCAGGGGCCAATCAGCCCCAGCATTTT. It yields the protein CASRQAGANQPQHF. This sequence joins TRBV28 and TRBJ1-5; maybe TRBD1 (6 bases). CDR1 is MDHEN and CDR2 is SYDVKM in the germline V gene. The CDR3 is 14 residues long. V shed 6 bases and J shed 3 bases, with 12 bases lying between them.

This rearrangement joins TRBV28 to TRBJ1-1; D perhaps matches TRBD1 (6 bases). Germline CDR1 and CDR2: MDHEN and SYDVKM. Trimming took off 5 bases at V and 2 bases at J, with 12 bases between the two ends. The CDR3 is 14 amino acids. The CDR3 coding sequence is TGTGCCAGCAGTCGGACAGCCTCTAACACTGAAGCTTTCTTT. The encoded protein is CASSRTASNTEAFF. Drawing the rest from reference TRBV28 and TRBJ1-1, the complete variable domain is DVKVTQSSRYLVKRTGEKVFLECVQDMDHENMFWYRQDPGLGLRLIYFSYDVKMKEKGDIPEGYSVSREKKERFSLILESASTNQTSMYLCASSRTASNTEAFFGQGTRLTVV.

V and J are TRBV7-9 and TRBJ2-2; 9 nucleotides agree with TRBD2. This CDR3 is built from 17 residues. J gave up 7 bases and V 5 bases, and 14 bases lay outside the gene matches. Per the germline V gene, CDR1 is SEHNR and CDR2 is FQNEAQ (reference sequence). CDR3 coding DNA: TGTGCCAGCAGCCGAAGTAGCGGGAGCGTGTTGGTCGGGGAGCTGTTTTTT. Translation gives CASSRSSGSVLVGELFF.

This clone was counted once. This chain joins TRBV6-1 and TRBJ1-5; D gene unclear. CDR1 and CDR2 from the germline V gene are MNHNS and SASEGT. The CDR3 length is 15 residues. V was shortened by 5 bases and J by 3 bases, with 14 bases between the two germline ends. CDR3 DNA: TGTGCCAGCAGTTCTAGATTACCAGCCAATCAGCCCCAGCATTTT. Its translation is CASSSRLPANQPQHF.

V and J are TRBV7-9 and TRBJ2-1; 10 nucleotides match TRBD2. Germline V gene data show CDR1 as SEHNR and CDR2 as FQNEAQ (reference sequence). The CDR3 extends over 16 amino acids. After removal of 6 bases from V and 7 bases from J, the junction contained 12 bases not matched to a gene. In DNA, the CDR3 is TGTGCCAGCAGGCGTTACGAGCCTAGCGGGAGAAATGAGCAGTTCTTC. Its translation is CASRRYEPSGRNEQFF. Variable domain in full (rest from reference TRBV7-9 and TRBJ2-1): DTGVSQNPRHKITKRGQNVTFRCDPISEHNRLYWYRQTLGQGPEFLTYFQNEAQLEKSRLLSDRFSAERPKGSFSTLEIQRTEQGDSAMYLCASRRYEPSGRNEQFFGPGTRLTVL.

J is TRBJ2-3 and V is TRBV28; no clear D. V was clipped by 5 bases and J by 8 bases, with 17 bases between them. In germline, CDR1 is MDHEN, CDR2 SYDVKM. The CDR3 consists of 14 residues. The CDR3 coding sequence is TGTGCCAGCAGTCCTCTAGTTTCCCTTTTTACGCAGTATTTT. This translates into CASSPLVSLFTQYF.